This T cell receptor (beta chain) was captured by sequencing in a study of blood T cell repertoires in COVID-19 (dated by TCRdb to about 2020). A note on the overall study: Samples covering the acute and convalescent phases of COVID-19 were provided by collaborators in the United States, Italy and Spain. The prospective study material was composed of cDNA or gDNA derived from T cells, B-cell-depleted T cells, or PBMCs. The dataset comprised deeply sampled blood TCRbeta repertoires from subjects exposed to, actively infected with, or recovered from COVID-19. The repertoires were made available in a free public database intended to serve as a resource for research on the immune response to SARS-CoV-2. The samples were drawn from the first 160 participants of the ongoing ImmuneRACE study and from 1,254 subjects provided by 6 global collaborators. Nearly every sample came with metadata listing a de-identified subject ID, COVID-19 status, age in years and sex. Where HLA class I and class II types were available, the types were taken from metadata supplied by the sample provider, not from assay-based typing. General conclusions and limits of the study: The quantity of clinical and demographic metadata differed by source and by participant and was supplied without curation.

Comment on this clone: Its antigen is still unknown. The sample holds no much larger clone one base away, and base qualities are not on file.

TCRbeta CDR3 regions were amplified from genomic DNA by means of the immunoSEQ Assay, a bias-controlled multiplex PCR. The authors' analysis ran thus. Nucleated cell counts per sample were estimated from amplification of reference gene primers within the assay. To quantify the absolute abundance of each unique TCRbeta CDR3 rearrangement, sequence reads were collapsed and filtered. Productive Simpson clonality was computed per sample as the square root of Simpson's diversity index over productive rearrangements. TCRdb holds this immuneACCESS table with in-frame rearrangements only. Some clones are missing; in checked studies, unresolved V genes explain under half, and the rest has no known cause. V and J calls and clone size are copied from that table; D and trimming were computed from the DNA. This sample lists about 300,000 clones; roughly 89% were detected once. The ten largest make up less than 3.5% of the sample.

Enrolling through a virtual design, the prospective study's participants ranged in age from about 18 to 100 years and lived across 24 United States geographic areas. To assign participants to cohorts, the prospective study relied on clinical history that participants themselves reported in a screening survey and a study questionnaire. Exposed participants had been in contact, within 2 weeks of entering the study, with a person who had a PCR-confirmed or clinician-diagnosed case of COVID-19. In the prospective study, mobile phlebotomists collected whole blood, serum and a nasopharyngeal or oropharyngeal swab from each participant. Additional blood draws and questionnaires over an approximately two-month period could optionally be provided by prospective study participants. Before DNA extraction, blood samples from the prospective study were shipped at room temperature or frozen. The CDR3 holds 15 amino acids from the cysteine to the phenylalanine. The sequence is cut down to CDR3 DNA, 45 bases in frame from base 1. Sequences LGHDT (CDR1) and YNNKEL (CDR2) are obtained from the germline V gene (reference sequence). Trimming removed 4 bases from V and 0 bases from J; the gene matches leave 6 bases unexplained.

The chain is assembled from TRBV3-1 (or the pseudogene TRBV3-2) and TRBJ2-7; 7 middle bases align to TRBD1. This TCR was sampled from a woman aged 45-59 years who had been exposed to COVID-19. Sample: PBMCs or T cells enriched from blood (not recorded which). The CDR3 sequence is CASSLWGQLSYEQYF. The nucleotide sequence is given as TGTGCCAGCAGCCTTTGGGGACAGCTCTCCTACGAGCAGTACTTC.